This T cell receptor beta chain appears in the sequencing data of a study of blood T cells in healthy people across ages. General study points: Donor CMV status was unknown, possibly confounding expanded clonotype changes.

Worth noting for this clonotype: The antigen is undetermined.

A second about 6 to 12 cycle PCR used barcoded and J-beta primers. From the 5' RACE reads, TCRdb called clonotypes with MiXCR, one entry per CDR3 protein. Among around 970,000 distinct CDR3 sequences listed, around 54% were seen once. The CDR3 length is 11 residues. CDR1 is DFQATT and CDR2 is SNEGSKA in the germline V gene (reference sequence). V was shortened by 1 base and J by 6 bases, with 5 bases between the two germline ends. For every donor, a draw yielded 7.5 to 10 milliliters of peripheral blood. The V and J genes are TRBV20-1 and TRBJ2-3; no firm D call. This receptor was obtained from a woman aged 55-70 years in good health. The sample consisted of blood. The CDR3 is CSARVGDTQYF. Here the CDR3 DNA reads TGCAGTGCTAGAGTGGGCGATACGCAGTATTTT.